These 6 T cell receptor beta chains were sequenced from one sample in a study of T-cell memory formation after mild COVID-19. TCRdb analysed the 5' RACE reads with MiXCR anew, one entry per CDR3 protein. The sample has roughly 600,000 distinct CDR3 sequences, about a sixth seen once. Sequenced input: PBMCs or a T cell subset sorted from them (not recorded which). All receptors derive from an adult woman who had mild COVID-19 (a few samples of this study predate the infection). Cell type and time point are not known.

The sample holds a few counts of this clonotype. This chain joins TRBV20-1 and TRBJ2-3, with 7 bases aligning to TRBD1. The CDR3 is 15 amino acids. Germline CDR1 and CDR2: DFQATT and SNEGSKA (reference sequence). Trimming took 5 bases from V and 4 from J; bases not matched to a gene: 12. As DNA, the CDR3 is TGCAGTGCTGGCCGACAGGGTATGGTGGCAGATACGCAGTATTTT. It encodes CSAGRQGMVADTQYF.

This clonotype was observed a few times. V gene TRBV7-9 combines with J gene TRBJ1-3; 7 bases map to TRBD1. In germline, CDR1 is SEHNR, CDR2 FQNEAQ (reference sequence). CDR3 size: 13 residues. J gave up 7 bases and V 8 bases, and 8 bases lay outside the gene matches. This CDR3 is CASDKEDRNTIYF. The CDR3 coding sequence is TGTGCCAGCGACAAAGAGGACAGGAACACCATATATTTT.

The V and J genes are TRBV24-1 and TRBJ2-1; TRBD2 might be the D (5 bases). CDR1 and CDR2 (germline): KGHDR, SFDVKD. This CDR3 contains 13 residues. V lost 5 bases, J lost 7 bases, and 11 bases lay in between. CDR3 residues: CATSGEMPNEQFF. CDR3 sequence (DNA): TGTGCCACCAGTGGGGAGATGCCAAATGAGCAGTTCTTC.

This clonotype has at least ten counts. This chain joins TRBV7-3 and TRBJ2-3; 14 bases map to TRBD2. This CDR3 is 16 amino acids long. From germline, CDR1 is SGHTA and CDR2 FQGTGA. V shed 5 bases and J 5 bases; nucleotides not matched to a gene: 6. Here the CDR3 reads CASSTGLAGGGDTQYF. CDR3 in DNA: TGTGCCAGCAGCACAGGACTAGCGGGGGGTGGAGATACGCAGTATTTT.

This clonotype was seen more than once but under ten times. The chain links TRBV2 to TRBJ2-7; 7 bases agree with TRBD2. The CDR3 is 12 amino acids. The J segment lost 4 bases and the V segment lost 7 bases, leaving 4 bases of the junction unmatched. Germline assignment: CDR1 SNHLY and CDR2 FYNNEI. The CDR3 DNA sequence: TGTGCCAGCAAGCGGGGCTCATACGAGCAGTACTTC. It specifies CASKRGSYEQYF. Using reference TRBV2 and TRBJ2-7 for the parts outside the CDR3, the full variable domain is EPEVTQTPSHQVTQMGQEVILRCVPISNHLYFYWYRQILGQKVEFLVSFYNNEISEKSEIFDDQFSVERPDGSNFTLKIRSTKLEDSAMYFCASKRGSYEQYFGPGTRLTVT.

The CDR3 is CASSHPPGGTITWDGANVLTF. The DNA of the CDR3 is TGTGCCAGCAGCCACCCTCCGGGCGGGACAATCACGTGGGATGGGGCCAACGTCCTGACTTTC. V gene TRBV28 combines with J gene TRBJ2-6; either TRBD1 or TRBD2 may supply D (6 bases each). The CDR3 is 21 amino acids. The ends were cut back, 6 bases at V and 3 bases at J, with 30 bases in the middle. CDR1 and CDR2 from the germline V gene are MDHEN and SYDVKM.